Following are 2 T cell receptor beta chains from one sample sequenced in a study of CD4+ T cells in melanoma. Some clones are missing from TCRdb's copy, which holds only in-frame ones; the method was immunoSEQ multiplex PCR. Here the sample spans around 100,000 clones, approximately 92% being singletons. The sequenced material came from peripheral blood. All receptors derive from a human donor with melanoma.

The J gene is TRBJ1-1, the V gene TRBV30, with 8 bases that match TRBD1. J lost 8 bases, V lost 6 bases, and 11 bases had no gene match. The CDR3 totals 13 residues. Germline CDR1 and CDR2: GTSNPN and SVGIG (reference sequence). This CDR3 reads CACSGQVYQEAFF. CDR3 nucleotides: TGTGCCTGTTCGGGACAGGTCTATCAGGAAGCTTTCTTT.

The rearrangement joins TRBV29-1 to TRBJ2-7; 7 nucleotides line up with TRBD2. The CDR3 has 14 amino acids. From germline, CDR1 is SQVTM and CDR2 ANQGSEA. Unmatched junction bases numbered 9, after V lost 5 bases and J lost 2 bases. CDR3 amino acids: CSVLGGLDPYEQYF. For the CDR3, the DNA is TGCAGCGTTCTGGGAGGGTTAGACCCCTACGAGCAGTACTTC.